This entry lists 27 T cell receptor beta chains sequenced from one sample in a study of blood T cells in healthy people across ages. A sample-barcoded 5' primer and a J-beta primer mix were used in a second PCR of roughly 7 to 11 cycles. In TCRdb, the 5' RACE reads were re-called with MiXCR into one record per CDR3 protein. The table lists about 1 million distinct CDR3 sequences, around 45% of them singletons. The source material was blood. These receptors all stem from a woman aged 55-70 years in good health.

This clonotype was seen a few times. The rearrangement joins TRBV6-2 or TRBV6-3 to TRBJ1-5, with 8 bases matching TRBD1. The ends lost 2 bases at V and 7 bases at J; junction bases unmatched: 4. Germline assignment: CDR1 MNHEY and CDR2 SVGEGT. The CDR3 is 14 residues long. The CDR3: CASSYGGQVQPQHF. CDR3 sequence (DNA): TGTGCCAGCAGTTACGGGGGACAGGTCCAGCCCCAGCATTTT.

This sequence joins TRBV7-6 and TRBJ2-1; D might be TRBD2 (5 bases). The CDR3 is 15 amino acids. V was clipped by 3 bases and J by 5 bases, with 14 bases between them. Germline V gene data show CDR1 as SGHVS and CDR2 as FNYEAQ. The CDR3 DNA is TGTGCCAGCAGCTTTGGGTACGACGGGGACAATGAGCAGTTCTTC. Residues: CASSFGYDGDNEQFF.

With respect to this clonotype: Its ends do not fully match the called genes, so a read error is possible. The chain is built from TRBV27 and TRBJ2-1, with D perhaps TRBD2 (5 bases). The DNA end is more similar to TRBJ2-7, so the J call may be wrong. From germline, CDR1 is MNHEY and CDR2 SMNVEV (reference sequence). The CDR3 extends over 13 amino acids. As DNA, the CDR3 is TGTGTCAGCAGTTTATTCTCGGGGAACGAGCAGTACTTC. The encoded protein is CVSSLFSGNEQYF.

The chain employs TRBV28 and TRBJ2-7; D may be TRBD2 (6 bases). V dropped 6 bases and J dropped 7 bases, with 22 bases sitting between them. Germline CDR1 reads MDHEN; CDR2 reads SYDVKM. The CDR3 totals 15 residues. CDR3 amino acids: CASSPRLGDLIEQYF. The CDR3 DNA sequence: TGTGCCAGCAGCCCCAGACTAGGGGATTTGATAGAGCAGTACTTC.

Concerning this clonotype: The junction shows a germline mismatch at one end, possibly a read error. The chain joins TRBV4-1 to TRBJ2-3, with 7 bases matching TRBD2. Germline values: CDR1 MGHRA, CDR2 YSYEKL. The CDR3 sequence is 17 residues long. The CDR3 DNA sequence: TGCGCCAGCAGTCAAGATATCCCTAGCGGTTTCACAGATACGCAGTATTTT. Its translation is CASSQDIPSGFTDTQYF.

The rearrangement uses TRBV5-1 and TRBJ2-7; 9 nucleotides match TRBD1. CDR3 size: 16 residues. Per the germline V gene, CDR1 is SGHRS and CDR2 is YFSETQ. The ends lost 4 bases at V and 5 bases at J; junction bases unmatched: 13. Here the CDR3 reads CASSLSRYRGLNEQYF. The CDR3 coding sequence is TGCGCCAGCAGCCTATCCCGGTACAGGGGGCTTAACGAGCAGTACTTC. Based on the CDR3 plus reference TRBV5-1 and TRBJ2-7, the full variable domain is KAGVTQTPRYLIKTRGQQVTLSCSPISGHRSVSWYQQTPGQGLQFLFEYFSETQRNKGNFPGRFSGRQFSNSRSEMNVSTLELGDSALYLCASSLSRYRGLNEQYFGPGTRLTVT.

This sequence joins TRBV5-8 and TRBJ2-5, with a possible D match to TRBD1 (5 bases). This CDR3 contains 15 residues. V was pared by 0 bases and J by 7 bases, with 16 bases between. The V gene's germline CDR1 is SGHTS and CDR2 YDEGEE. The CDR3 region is CASSLGQWPEGTQYF. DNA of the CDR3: TGTGCCAGCAGCTTGGGACAGTGGCCAGAAGGGACCCAGTACTTC.

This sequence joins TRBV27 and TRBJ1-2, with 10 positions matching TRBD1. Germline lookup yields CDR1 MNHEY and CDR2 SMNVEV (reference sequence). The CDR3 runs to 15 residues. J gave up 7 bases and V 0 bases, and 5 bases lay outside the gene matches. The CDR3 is CASSLSETGGGGYTF. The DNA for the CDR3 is TGTGCCAGCAGTTTATCGGAGACAGGGGGCGGTGGCTACACCTTC.

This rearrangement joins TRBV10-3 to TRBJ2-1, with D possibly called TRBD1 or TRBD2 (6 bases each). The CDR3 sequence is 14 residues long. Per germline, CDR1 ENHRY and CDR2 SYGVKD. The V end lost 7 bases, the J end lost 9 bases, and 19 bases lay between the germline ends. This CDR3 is CAIKGDSLSIEQFF. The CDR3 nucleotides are TGTGCCATCAAGGGGGACTCGTTATCGATTGAGCAGTTCTTC.

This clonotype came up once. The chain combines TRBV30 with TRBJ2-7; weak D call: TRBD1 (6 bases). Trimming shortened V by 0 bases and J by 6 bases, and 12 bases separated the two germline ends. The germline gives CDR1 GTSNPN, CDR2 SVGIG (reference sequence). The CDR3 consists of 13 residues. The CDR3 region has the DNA TGTGCCTGGAGTGTACAGGGTATCGGCGAGCAGTACTTC. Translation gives CAWSVQGIGEQYF.

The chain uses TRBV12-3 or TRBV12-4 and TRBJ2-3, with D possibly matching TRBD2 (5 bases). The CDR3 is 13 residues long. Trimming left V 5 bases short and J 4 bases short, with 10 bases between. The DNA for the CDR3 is TGTGCCAGCAGTAGAGCGGAAGCAGATACGCAGTATTTT. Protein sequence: CASSRAEADTQYF.

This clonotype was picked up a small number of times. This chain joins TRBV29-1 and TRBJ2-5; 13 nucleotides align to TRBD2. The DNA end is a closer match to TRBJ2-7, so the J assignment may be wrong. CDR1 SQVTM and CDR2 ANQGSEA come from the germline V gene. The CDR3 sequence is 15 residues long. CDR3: CSVDIWTSGSYEQYF. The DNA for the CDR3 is TGCAGCGTTGACATCTGGACTAGCGGGAGCTACGAGCAGTACTTC.

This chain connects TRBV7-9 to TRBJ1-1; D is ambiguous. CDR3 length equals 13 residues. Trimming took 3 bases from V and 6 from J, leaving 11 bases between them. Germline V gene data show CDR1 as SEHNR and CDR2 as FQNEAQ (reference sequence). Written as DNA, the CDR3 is TGTGCCAGCAGCTTGTCGGGCCCACCTGAAGCTTTCTTT. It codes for CASSLSGPPEAFF.

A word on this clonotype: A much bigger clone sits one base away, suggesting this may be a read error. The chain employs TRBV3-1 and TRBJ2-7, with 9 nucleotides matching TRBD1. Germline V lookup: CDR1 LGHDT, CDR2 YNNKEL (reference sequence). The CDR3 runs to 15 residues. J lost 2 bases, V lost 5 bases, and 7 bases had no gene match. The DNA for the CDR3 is TGTGCCAGCAGCGTAGCCGGGACAGGGACCTACGAGCAGTACTTC. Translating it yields CASSVAGTGTYEQYF.

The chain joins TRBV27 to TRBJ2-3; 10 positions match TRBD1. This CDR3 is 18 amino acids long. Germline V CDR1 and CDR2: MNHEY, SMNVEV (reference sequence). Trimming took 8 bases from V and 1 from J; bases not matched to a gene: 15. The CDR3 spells CASSRETGGVWGTDTQYF. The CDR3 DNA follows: TGTGCCAGCTCCCGTGAGACAGGGGGCGTTTGGGGCACAGATACGCAGTATTTT.

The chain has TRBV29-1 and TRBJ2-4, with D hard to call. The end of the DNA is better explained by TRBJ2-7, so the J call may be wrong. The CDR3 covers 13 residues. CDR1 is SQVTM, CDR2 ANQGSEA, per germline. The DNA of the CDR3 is TGCAGCGTTGAAAGGGCCCCTGGGTACGAGCAGTACTTC. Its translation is CSVERAPGYEQYF.

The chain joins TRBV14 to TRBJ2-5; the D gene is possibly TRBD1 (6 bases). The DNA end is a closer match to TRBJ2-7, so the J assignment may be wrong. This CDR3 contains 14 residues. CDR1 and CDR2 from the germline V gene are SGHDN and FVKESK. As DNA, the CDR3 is TGTGCCAGCATCGATGACGCTCAGGGGTGCGAGCAGTACTTC. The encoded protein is CASIDDAQGCEQYF.

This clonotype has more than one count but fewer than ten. The chain's CDR3 is CSAYSWGGNTEAFF. The DNA for the CDR3 is TGCAGTGCCTACTCCTGGGGGGGGAACACTGAAGCTTTCTTT. The rearrangement uses TRBV20-1 and TRBJ1-1, with a weak D call TRBD1 (5 bases). Germline CDR1 DFQATT, CDR2 SNEGSKA (reference sequence). The CDR3 spans 14 residues. V was trimmed by 6 bases and J by 1 base, leaving 15 bases between them.

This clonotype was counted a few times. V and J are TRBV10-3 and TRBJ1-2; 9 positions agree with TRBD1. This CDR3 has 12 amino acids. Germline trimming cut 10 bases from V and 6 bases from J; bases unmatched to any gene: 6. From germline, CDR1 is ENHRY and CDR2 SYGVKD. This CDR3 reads CATRDRADGYTF. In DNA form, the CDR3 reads TGTGCCACCAGGGACAGGGCGGATGGCTACACCTTC.

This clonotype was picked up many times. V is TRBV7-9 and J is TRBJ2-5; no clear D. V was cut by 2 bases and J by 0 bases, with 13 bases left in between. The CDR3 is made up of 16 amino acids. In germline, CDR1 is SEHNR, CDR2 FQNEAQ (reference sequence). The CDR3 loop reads CASSLRAAMYQETQYF. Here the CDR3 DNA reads TGTGCCAGCAGCTTAAGGGCGGCTATGTACCAAGAGACCCAGTACTTC.

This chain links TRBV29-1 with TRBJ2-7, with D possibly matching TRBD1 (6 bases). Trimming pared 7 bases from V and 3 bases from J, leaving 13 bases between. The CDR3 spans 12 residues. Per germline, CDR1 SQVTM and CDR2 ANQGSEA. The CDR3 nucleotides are TGCAGCGCCTCATCGGGACACTACGAGCAGTACTTC. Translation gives CSASSGHYEQYF.

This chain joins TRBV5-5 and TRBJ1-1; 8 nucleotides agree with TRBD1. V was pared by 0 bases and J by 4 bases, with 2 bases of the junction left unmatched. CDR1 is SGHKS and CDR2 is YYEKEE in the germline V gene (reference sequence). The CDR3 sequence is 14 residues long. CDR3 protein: CASSLEDRVTEAFF. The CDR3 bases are TGTGCCAGCAGCTTGGAGGACAGGGTCACTGAAGCTTTCTTT.

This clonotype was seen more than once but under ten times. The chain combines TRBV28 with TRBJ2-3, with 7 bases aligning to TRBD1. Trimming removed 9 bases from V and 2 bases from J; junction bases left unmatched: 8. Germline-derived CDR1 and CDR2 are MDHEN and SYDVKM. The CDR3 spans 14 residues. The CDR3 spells CASRIGTATDTQYF. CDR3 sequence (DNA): TGTGCCAGTCGTATAGGGACAGCCACAGATACGCAGTATTTT.

CDR3 protein: CSVDGREVNYGYTF. CDR3 in DNA: TGCAGCGTAGATGGCAGGGAGGTGAACTATGGCTACACCTTC. The chain combines TRBV29-1 with TRBJ1-2; TRBD1 might be the D (5 bases). The CDR3 consists of 14 residues. Germline loops: CDR1 SQVTM, CDR2 ANQGSEA. Trimming pared 6 bases from V and 2 bases from J, leaving 16 bases between.

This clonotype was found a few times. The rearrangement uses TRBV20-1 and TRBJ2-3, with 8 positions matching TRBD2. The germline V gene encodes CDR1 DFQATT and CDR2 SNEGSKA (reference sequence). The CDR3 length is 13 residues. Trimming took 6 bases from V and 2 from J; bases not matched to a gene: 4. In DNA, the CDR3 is TGCAGTGCAAGGACTAGCAACACAGATACGCAGTATTTT. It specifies CSARTSNTDTQYF.

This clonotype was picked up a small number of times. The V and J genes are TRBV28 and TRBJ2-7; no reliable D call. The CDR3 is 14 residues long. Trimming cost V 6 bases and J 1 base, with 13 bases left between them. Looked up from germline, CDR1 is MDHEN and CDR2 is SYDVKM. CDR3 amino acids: CASSPHGASYEQYF. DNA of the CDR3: TGTGCCAGCAGCCCCCACGGTGCATCCTACGAGCAGTACTTC.

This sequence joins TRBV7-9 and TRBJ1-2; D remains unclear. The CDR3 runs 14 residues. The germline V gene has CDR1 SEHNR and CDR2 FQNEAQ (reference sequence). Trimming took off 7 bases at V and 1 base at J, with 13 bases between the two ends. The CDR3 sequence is CASTSGVDNYGYTF. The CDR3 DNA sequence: TGTGCCAGCACCTCAGGAGTGGATAACTATGGCTACACCTTC.